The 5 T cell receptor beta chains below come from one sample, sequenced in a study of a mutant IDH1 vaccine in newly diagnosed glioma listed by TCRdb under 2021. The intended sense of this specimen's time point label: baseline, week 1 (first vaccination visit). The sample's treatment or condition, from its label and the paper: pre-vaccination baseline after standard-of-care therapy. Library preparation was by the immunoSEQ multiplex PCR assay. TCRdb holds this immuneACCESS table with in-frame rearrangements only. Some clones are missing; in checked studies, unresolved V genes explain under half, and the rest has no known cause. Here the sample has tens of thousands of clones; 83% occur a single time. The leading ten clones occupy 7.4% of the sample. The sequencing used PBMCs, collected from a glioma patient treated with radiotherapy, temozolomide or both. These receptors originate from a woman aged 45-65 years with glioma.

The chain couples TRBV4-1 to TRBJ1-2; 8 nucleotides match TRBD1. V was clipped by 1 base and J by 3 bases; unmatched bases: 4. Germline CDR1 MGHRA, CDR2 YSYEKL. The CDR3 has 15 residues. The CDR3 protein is CASSQADREDYGYTF. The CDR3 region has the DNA TGCGCCAGCAGCCAAGCGGACAGGGAGGACTATGGCTACACCTTC.

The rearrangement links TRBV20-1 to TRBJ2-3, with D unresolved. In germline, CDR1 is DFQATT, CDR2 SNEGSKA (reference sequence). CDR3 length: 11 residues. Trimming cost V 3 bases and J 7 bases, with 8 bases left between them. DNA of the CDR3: TGCAGTGCTAGGGCCGGAAATACGCAGTATTTT. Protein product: CSARAGNTQYF.

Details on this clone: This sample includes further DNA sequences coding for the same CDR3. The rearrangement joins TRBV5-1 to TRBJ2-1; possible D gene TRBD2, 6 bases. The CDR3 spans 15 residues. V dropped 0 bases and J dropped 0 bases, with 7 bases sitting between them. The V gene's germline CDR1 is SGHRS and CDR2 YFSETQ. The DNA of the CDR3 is TGCGCCAGCAGCTTGGCCGGGAGCTCCTACAATGAGCAGTTCTTC. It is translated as CASSLAGSSYNEQFF.

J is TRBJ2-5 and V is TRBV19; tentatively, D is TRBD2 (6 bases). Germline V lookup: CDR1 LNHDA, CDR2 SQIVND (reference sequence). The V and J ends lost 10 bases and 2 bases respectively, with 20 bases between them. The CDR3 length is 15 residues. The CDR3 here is CATTELGGGQETQYF. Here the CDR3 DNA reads TGTGCCACCACGGAACTGGGCGGAGGGCAAGAGACCCAGTACTTC.

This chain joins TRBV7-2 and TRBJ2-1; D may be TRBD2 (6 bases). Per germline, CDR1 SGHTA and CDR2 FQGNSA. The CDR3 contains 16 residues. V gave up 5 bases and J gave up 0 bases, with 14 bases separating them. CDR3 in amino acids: CASSITAGFSYNEQFF. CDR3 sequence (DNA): TGTGCCAGCAGCATTACCGCGGGATTCTCCTACAATGAGCAGTTCTTC.